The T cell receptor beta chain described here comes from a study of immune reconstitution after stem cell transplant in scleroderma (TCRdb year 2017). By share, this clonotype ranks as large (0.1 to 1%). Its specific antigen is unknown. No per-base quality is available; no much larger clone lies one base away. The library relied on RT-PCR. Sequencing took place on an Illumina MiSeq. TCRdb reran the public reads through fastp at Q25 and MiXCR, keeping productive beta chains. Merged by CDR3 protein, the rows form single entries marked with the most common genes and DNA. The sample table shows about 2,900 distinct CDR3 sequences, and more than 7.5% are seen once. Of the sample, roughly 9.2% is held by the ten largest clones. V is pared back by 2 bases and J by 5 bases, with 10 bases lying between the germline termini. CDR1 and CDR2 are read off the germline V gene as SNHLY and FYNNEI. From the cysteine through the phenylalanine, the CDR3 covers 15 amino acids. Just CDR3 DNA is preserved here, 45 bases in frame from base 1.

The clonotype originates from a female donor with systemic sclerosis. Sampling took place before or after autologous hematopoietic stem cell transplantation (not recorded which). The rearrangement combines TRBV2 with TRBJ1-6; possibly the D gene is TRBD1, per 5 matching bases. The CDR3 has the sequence CASSELWGDNSPLHF. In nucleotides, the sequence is TGTGCCAGCAGTGAACTTTGGGGGGATAATTCACCCCTCCACTTT.